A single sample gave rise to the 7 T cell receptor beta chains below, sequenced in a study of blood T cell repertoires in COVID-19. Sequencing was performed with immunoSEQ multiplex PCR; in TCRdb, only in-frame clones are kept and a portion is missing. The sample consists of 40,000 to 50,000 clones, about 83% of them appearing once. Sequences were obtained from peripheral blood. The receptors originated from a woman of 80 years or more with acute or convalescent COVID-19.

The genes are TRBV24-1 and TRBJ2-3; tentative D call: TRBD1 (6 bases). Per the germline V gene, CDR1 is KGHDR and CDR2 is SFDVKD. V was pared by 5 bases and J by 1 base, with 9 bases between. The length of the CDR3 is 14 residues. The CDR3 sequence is CATSAGQRTDTQYF. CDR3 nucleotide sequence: TGTGCCACCAGTGCCGGACAGCGCACAGATACGCAGTATTTT.

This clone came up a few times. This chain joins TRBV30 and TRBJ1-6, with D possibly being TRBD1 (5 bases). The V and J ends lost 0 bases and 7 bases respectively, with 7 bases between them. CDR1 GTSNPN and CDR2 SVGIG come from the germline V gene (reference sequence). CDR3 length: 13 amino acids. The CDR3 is CAWSVQANSPLHF. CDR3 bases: TGTGCCTGGAGTGTACAGGCCAATTCACCCCTCCACTTT.

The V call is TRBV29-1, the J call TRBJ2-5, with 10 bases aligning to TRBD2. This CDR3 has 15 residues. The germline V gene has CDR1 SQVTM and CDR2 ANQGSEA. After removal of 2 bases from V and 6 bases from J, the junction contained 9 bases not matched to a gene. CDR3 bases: TGCAGCGTTGAAACCAGCGGGGGGGCCGAGAAGACCCAGTACTTC. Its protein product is CSVETSGGAEKTQYF.

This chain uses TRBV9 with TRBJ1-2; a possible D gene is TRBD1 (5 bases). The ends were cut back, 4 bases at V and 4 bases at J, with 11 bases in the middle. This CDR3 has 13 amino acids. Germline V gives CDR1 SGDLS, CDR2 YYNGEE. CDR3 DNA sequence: TGTGCCAGCAGCCTAGGGGAGGGCTATGGCTACACCTTC. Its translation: CASSLGEGYGYTF.

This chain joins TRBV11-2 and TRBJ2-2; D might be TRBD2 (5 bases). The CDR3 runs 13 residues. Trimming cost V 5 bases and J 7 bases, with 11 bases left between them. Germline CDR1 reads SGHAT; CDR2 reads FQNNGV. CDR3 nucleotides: TGTGCCAGCAGCCCAGGACTCGGCGGGGAGCTGTTTTTT. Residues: CASSPGLGGELFF.

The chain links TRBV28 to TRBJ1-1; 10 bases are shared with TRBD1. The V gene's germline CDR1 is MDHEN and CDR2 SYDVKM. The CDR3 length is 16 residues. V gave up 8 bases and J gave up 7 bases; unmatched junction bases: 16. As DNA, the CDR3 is TGTGCCAGCCGCCTAATCCCGGGACAGGGGTTAGGTGAAGCTTTCTTT. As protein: CASRLIPGQGLGEAFF.

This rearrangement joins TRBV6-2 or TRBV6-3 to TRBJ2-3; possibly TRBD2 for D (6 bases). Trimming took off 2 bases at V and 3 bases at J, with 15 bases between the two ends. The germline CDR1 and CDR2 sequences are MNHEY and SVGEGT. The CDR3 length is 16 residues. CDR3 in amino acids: CASSYTPGLRTDTQYF. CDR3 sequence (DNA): TGTGCCAGCAGTTACACGCCGGGACTCCGAACAGATACGCAGTATTTT.